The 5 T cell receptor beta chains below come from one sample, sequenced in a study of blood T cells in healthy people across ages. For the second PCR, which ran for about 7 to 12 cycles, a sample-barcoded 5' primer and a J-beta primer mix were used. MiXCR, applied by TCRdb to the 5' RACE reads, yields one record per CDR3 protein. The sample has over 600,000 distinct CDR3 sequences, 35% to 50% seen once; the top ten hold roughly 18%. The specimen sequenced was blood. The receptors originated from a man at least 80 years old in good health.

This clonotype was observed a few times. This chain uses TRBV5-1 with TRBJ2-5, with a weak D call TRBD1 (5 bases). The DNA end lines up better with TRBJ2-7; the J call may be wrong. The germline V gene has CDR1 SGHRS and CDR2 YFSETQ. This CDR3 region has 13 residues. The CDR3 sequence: CASSADTSYEQYF. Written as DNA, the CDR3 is TGCGCCAGCAGCGCGGACACCTCCTACGAGCAGTACTTC.

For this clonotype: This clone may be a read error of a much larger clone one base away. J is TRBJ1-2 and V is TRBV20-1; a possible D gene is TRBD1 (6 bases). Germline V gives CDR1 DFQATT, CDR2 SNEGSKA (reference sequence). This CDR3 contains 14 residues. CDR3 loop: CGARGSQGNYGYTF. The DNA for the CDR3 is TGCGGTGCTAGAGGCAGTCAGGGGAACTATGGCTACACCTTC.

The CDR3 here is CAIPRPGSPSDTQYF. In DNA form, the CDR3 reads TGTGCCATCCCCCGGCCCGGGAGCCCATCAGATACGCAGTATTTT. The chain joins TRBV7-2 to TRBJ2-3, with TRBD2 as a possible D gene (6 bases). V was pared by 10 bases and J by 4 bases, with 21 bases between. From germline, CDR1 is SGHTA and CDR2 FQGNSA. The CDR3 contains 15 residues.

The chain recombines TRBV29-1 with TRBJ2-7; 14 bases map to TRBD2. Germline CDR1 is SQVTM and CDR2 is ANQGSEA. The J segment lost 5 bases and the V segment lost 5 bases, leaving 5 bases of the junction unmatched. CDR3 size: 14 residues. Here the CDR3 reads CSVRGTSGRHEQYF. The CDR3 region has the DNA TGCAGCGTTCGCGGGACTAGCGGGAGACACGAGCAGTACTTC.

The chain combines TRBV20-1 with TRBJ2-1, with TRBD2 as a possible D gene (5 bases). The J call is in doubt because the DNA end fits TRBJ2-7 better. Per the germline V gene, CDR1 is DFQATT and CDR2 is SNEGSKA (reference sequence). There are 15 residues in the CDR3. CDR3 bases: TGCAGTGCTAGAATCCCAGGAGGCTCCTACAATGAGCAGTACTTC. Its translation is CSARIPGGSYNEQYF.